This TCR beta chain was identified in a study of cytomegalovirus exposure and HLA in healthy donors (dated by TCRdb to 2015 to 2018). About the study as a whole: An earlier analysis of roughly 500 of the donors reported 276 Gb of sequence data and 117 million unique TCR beta sequences obtained from roughly 180 million T cells. Roughly 300 gigabases of sequencing data and 75 million to 85 million unique TCR sequences made up an early release that covered under 750 HLA-typed donors. Of the 300 to 500 genotyped donors, 70% to 90% were placed in the genetic ancestry cluster associated with self-reported Caucasian donors. The study aimed to test whether signatures of past pathogen exposure could be identified by cataloging public T cell receptors. The study profiled the T cell repertoires of fewer than 850 subjects by immunosequencing and related them to cytomegalovirus serostatus. Besides the first cohort of 666 subjects, a separate validation cohort made up of 120 different subjects was used. High-throughput TCR immunosequencing, statistical association of individual TCRs with disease status, and machine learning were combined to predict cytomegalovirus infection status. A later analysis re-examined previously published TCR beta repertoires from roughly 720 donors and added high-resolution HLA genotyping to investigate patterns of TCR occurrence. Rather than drawing on any new phenotypic data, the later analysis identified candidate immune exposures from TCR beta sequences and the way those sequences occurred across donors. In an earlier analysis of a few hundred of the donors, high-throughput TCR beta sequencing was used to judge whether each TCR beta V gene segment behaved as functional or pseudogenic. Donor age, sex, ethnicity and CMV serostatus were compiled alongside the repertoire data. A later genetic analysis used genome-wide SNP genotypes for about three fifths of the 666 donors, treating that subset as a discovery cohort. All discovery cohort repertoires had been generated on a single sequencing platform. Both class I and class II loci were covered by HLA typing, at four-digit resolution. The number of typed donors differed by locus: 629-630 for A, B, C, DRB1 and DQB1; 522 for DQA1; about 600 for DPA1; and some 470 for DPB1. Roughly 5 DR-DQ haplotypes were handled as single units for association and clustering because linkage in the cohort was strong. Among 398 genotyped donors of the cohort, an average of about 240,000 unique TCR beta nucleotide sequences was sequenced per donor, of which approximately 18% were non-productive.

The full study reports these points: Broadly in line with IMGT annotations, most TCR beta V segments showed up in productive rearrangements about 87% or about 30% of the time in an earlier analysis of some 590 of the donors. A group of highly shared sequence variants was considered likely to be a technical artifact of the sequencing pipeline. According to a later genetic analysis, donors in an Asian-associated ancestry cluster had fewer N-insertions in productive TCRs than the approximately 650-donor mean. HLA typing was unavailable for some donors at each locus, so association tests used only the typed subset. The classifier was reported to diagnose cytomegalovirus status with high specificity and sensitivity in both the original cohort and the validation cohort. A later genetic analysis associated a missense DCLRE1C variant with V-gene and J-gene trimming of TCR beta chains, and an independent cohort replicated the association. A later analysis associated 15,000 to 20,000 TCR beta sequences with specific HLA alleles at a false discovery rate of 0.05. Only TCR beta chains were sequenced in this cohort, and the absence of alpha or paired-chain data limited detectable features. Roughly uniform sequencing depth across donors was assumed in presence/absence analyses, although this assumption may not hold. For the cohort, immune exposure information was limited to CMV serostatus. According to a later analysis, TCR association rates differed among HLA loci, with DRB1 alleles showing the most associated TCRs and HLA-C alleles showing the fewest. A further reported finding was that TCR beta sequences accurately predicted the HLA-A and HLA-B alleles for most subjects in the first cohort. When HLA alleles, especially DR and DQ, strongly co-occurred, attributing TCR associations to individual alleles was difficult. According to the authors, the approach could potentially be generalized to other disease states and immunological phenotypes. The 87-base-pair reads could not distinguish some IMGT-functional V segments, including TRBV6-2 and TRBV6-3, so those segments were excluded. The earlier analysis of 587 of the donors excluded some 16 rarely observed V segments, including chromosome 9 orphons, because counts were too low. A later analysis found that most CMV-associated TCR beta chains appeared HLA-restricted, with HLA associations seemingly driven largely by CMV exposure. The study gave a list of some 150 TCR beta chains associated with cytomegalovirus. A later analysis reported that several top co-occurrence clusters appeared linked to parvovirus B19, influenza, CMV and Epstein-Barr virus. Linkage disequilibrium might explain the correlated functional status among segregating V segments, but an unknown experimental factor could not be ruled out. While some public TCRs were present in many individuals, most TCR sequences turned up only very rarely across donors. Three of the identified cytomegalovirus-associated TCR beta chains were confirmed in vitro to be specific for cytomegalovirus antigens. Compared with equally common non-associated chains, HLA-associated TCR beta chains in a later analysis were more clonally expanded and had lower generation probabilities.

Library preparation used the immunoSEQ multiplex PCR assay. For the multiplex PCR, a mixture combining 60 forward primers for TCR Vbeta segments and 13 reverse primers for TCR Jbeta segments was used. Amplification of the CDR3 region of rearranged TCR beta genes was performed with a multiplex PCR assay on genomic DNA. Amplified TCR beta libraries were sequenced as 87-base-pair reads on the Illumina HiSeq System. The authors' analysis ran thus. A later analysis counted tens of millions of unique TCR beta chains across the 500 to 850 repertoires, and some 11 million of these chains were shared by at least two donors. To remove PCR and sequencing errors, raw reads were error-corrected and collapsed into unique sequences using a nearest-neighbor algorithm that merged closely related sequences. V, D and J gene segments were assigned by aligning CDR3 sequences to IMGT reference sequences. For a sequence to be retained, a match of at least six nucleotides to both a V gene segment and a J gene segment was required. A rearrangement counted as productive if the CDR3 had no stop codons and remained in frame with V and J, and every other rearrangement counted as non-productive. CDR3 was defined according to IMGT convention as the region running from the second conserved V-encoded cysteine to the conserved J-encoded phenylalanine. The earlier analysis of a few hundred of the donors excluded sequences that lacked an unambiguous match to a single V gene segment. In an earlier analysis of some 590 of the donors, a V segment was called functional when productive rearrangements were above 56.7%, and segregating when the standard deviation between donors exceeded 5%. To diagnose cytomegalovirus status from the catalog of TCR beta chain sequences, a statistical classification framework was built. V and J gene assignment, in a later analysis, came from comparing TCR nucleotide sequences with IMGT/GENE-DB human TR gene sequences. The TCRdist pipeline was used in a later analysis to assign CDR3 sequences and most-parsimonious VDJ recombination scenarios. In a later analysis, every TCR beta chain was defined by the combination of its CDR3 amino acid sequence and its V-gene family, and reads without a unique V-gene family were dropped. As a way to deal with suspected cross-contamination and a sequencing artifact, a later analysis dropped 450 to 600 nucleotide sequences that were highly shared and had low generation probability. A later analysis calculated a clonal expansion index for each public chain from normalized within-repertoire ranks of inferred template counts. Generation probabilities in a later analysis came from a VDJ recombination model fitted to out-of-frame rearrangements, and those results were checked against IGoR. In a later analysis, TCR-TCR, TCR-HLA and TCR-CMV co-occurrence was scored with hypergeometric tests, and a repertoire-size bias correction was applied to TCR pairs. A later analysis estimated false discovery rates by permuting HLA or CMV assignments 20 times. In a later analysis, co-occurring TCRs were grouped using DBSCAN, and TCRdist sequence similarity was added for clustering within HLA-allele-positive subsets. Repertoires with fewer than 30,000 or more than 120,000 public chains were left out of co-occurrence clustering, as were several repertoires with anomalous nucleotide sharing. TCRdb stores this immuneACCESS table with in-frame sequences only. Part of the clones is absent; in the studies checked, under half of the shortfall reflects unresolved V genes, and no reason is known for the rest. D and trimming were read from the DNA, whereas the V and J calls and clone size are those reported in that table. Here the sample has about 200,000 clones; over 75% occur a single time. Clones ranked in the top ten supply 1.5% to 2% of the sample.

In total, 630 or so healthy bone marrow donors made up the cohort. Cohort members were all nominally healthy when sampled, although unrecorded immune exposures were likely present. The donor tested CMV seronegative, placing the donor among the 300 to 450 seronegative members of the cohort. Every donor gave a peripheral blood sample, and the peripheral blood mononuclear cells from that sample were used for TCR beta sequencing. The Qiagen DNeasy Blood Extraction Kit was used to extract genomic DNA from the blood cell samples. Taken from cysteine to phenylalanine, the CDR3 has 14 residues. Of all the DNA, just the CDR3 is kept, 42 bases in frame from base 1. CDR1 and CDR2, per the germline V gene, are SGHNT and YENEEA. At the junction V is shortened by 4 bases and J by 6 bases, with 13 bases in between. To note about this clone: Its binding antigen is unknown. Per-base quality was not reported, and no clone a single base away is much larger than it.

The chain is made from TRBV11-3 and TRBJ2-1; the D segment could be TRBD2, given 6 matching bases. This receptor was taken from a male donor in good health and CMV-seronegative. The material sequenced was PBMCs. The DNA is TGTGCCAGCAGCTCCGGTACGGGGGTCAATGAGCAGTTCTTC. This codes for CASSSGTGVNEQFF.